The rows below give T cell receptor beta chains drawn from one sample of a study of Ad26.COV2.S vaccination and SARS-CoV-2 variants. This table comes from immunoSEQ multiplex PCR, and its TCRdb copy is limited to in-frame clones, with some not included. The profile shows about 250,000 clones, approximately 89% of them singletons. Sequencing used peripheral blood, obtained in a trial of Ad26.COV2.S vaccine versus placebo. These TCRs come from a person between 18 and 60 years old who received the Ad26.COV2.S COVID-19 vaccine or a placebo. Both conserved end residues are part of each CDR3. The D gene is left open where the match is weak. The size field is filled for only some rows; it gives once, few, many or a size class.

V gene	clone size	J gene	D gene	CDR3 protein	CDR3 DNA
TRBV6-2/TRBV6-3	NA	TRBJ2-7	TRBD1	CASSRDRAYEQYF	TGTGCCAGCAGTCGGGACAGGGCCTACGAGCAGTACTTC
TRBV28	NA	TRBJ1-6	NA	CASSTIQGNRNSPLHF	TGTGCCAGCAGTACGATCCAGGGGAATCGAAATTCACCCCTCCACTTT
TRBV3-1/TRBV3-2	NA	TRBJ1-5	TRBD1	CASSQGGQGRRNQPQHF	TGTGCCAGCAGCCAAGGCGGACAGGGAAGGCGCAATCAGCCCCAGCATTTT
TRBV7-4	NA	TRBJ1-5	NA	CASSLKAGNQPQHF	TGTGCCAGCAGCTTAAAGGCAGGCAATCAGCCCCAGCATTTT
TRBV19	NA	TRBJ1-1	TRBD1	CASTFIRGPNTEAFF	TGTGCCAGTACTTTTATCAGGGGGCCGAACACTGAAGCTTTCTTT
TRBV5-5	NA	TRBJ2-3	NA	CASTPPTGAPTDTQYF	TGTGCCAGCACTCCACCAACGGGGGCTCCAACAGATACGCAGTATTTT
TRBV14	NA	TRBJ2-7	NA	CVSSQNYRDGAYEQYF	TGTGTCAGCAGCCAAAATTACCGGGACGGTGCCTACGAGCAGTACTTC
TRBV4-3	NA	TRBJ2-3	TRBD1	CASSPYGQGAEDTQYF	TGCGCCAGCAGCCCCTACGGACAGGGGGCCGAGGATACGCAGTATTTT
TRBV7-2	NA	TRBJ1-3	NA	CASSLVHQGAGDTIYF	TGTGCCAGCAGCTTAGTTCACCAAGGGGCTGGTGACACCATATATTTT
TRBV14	NA	TRBJ1-4	NA	CASSQGGPKNEKLFF	TGTGCCAGCAGCCAAGGGGGACCGAAAAATGAAAAACTGTTTTTT
TRBV5-1	once	TRBJ2-5	TRBD1	CASSLLGQGSAETQYF	TGCGCCAGCAGCCTCTTGGGACAGGGTAGTGCAGAGACCCAGTACTTC
TRBV6-8	NA	TRBJ2-7	TRBD2	CATSLAGDSYEQYF	TGTGCCACCTCACTAGCGGGGGACTCCTACGAGCAGTACTTC
TRBV11-2	NA	TRBJ1-1	NA	CASSQGQNTEAFF	TGTGCCAGCAGCCAGGGTCAGAACACTGAAGCTTTCTTT
TRBV7-2	NA	TRBJ2-7	NA	CASSARRSSYEQYF	TGTGCCAGCAGCGCCAGGAGGAGCTCCTACGAGCAGTACTTC
TRBV14	NA	TRBJ1-5	NA	CASSQSNSNQPQHF	TGTGCCAGCAGCCAATCTAATAGCAATCAGCCCCAGCATTTT
TRBV2	medium-sized	TRBJ2-2	TRBD1	CATSGQGRNTGELFF	TGTGCCACCTCCGGACAGGGTAGGAACACCGGGGAGCTGTTTTTT
TRBV6-5	few	TRBJ2-3	NA	CASSLDKSTDTQYF	TGTGCCAGCAGTCTGGATAAGAGCACAGATACGCAGTATTTT
TRBV27	NA	TRBJ1-2	TRBD1	CASSPGQGLSGYTF	TGTGCCAGCAGTCCAGGACAGGGGCTCAGCGGCTACACCTTC
TRBV2	NA	TRBJ1-2	NA	CASSDRLYGYTF	TGTGCCAGCAGTGATAGACTCTATGGCTACACCTTC
TRBV6-5	NA	TRBJ2-2	NA	CASSTQGNGELFF	TGTGCCAGCAGTACTCAGGGGAACGGGGAGCTGTTTTTT
TRBV24-1	NA	TRBJ1-4	TRBD1	CATSDFRDRGEKLFF	TGTGCCACCAGTGATTTCCGGGACAGGGGTGAAAAACTGTTTTTT
TRBV4-2	NA	TRBJ1-3	TRBD1	CASSHSGTGGLGTGNTIYF	TGTGCCAGCAGCCATTCCGGGACAGGGGGACTTGGTACTGGAAACACCATATATTTT
TRBV7-9	NA	TRBJ2-7	NA	CASSPRSYEQYF	TGTGCCAGCAGCCCGCGCTCCTACGAGCAGTACTTC
TRBV5-1	NA	TRBJ1-2	NA	CASSLGDLNGYYGYTF	TGCGCCAGCAGCCTGGGAGACCTAAACGGGTACTATGGCTACACCTTC
TRBV12-3/TRBV12-4	once	TRBJ1-5	NA	CASSVANQPQHF	TGTGCCAGCAGCGTTGCCAATCAGCCCCAGCATTTT
TRBV7-9	NA	TRBJ2-2	NA	CASSLAGTTGELFF	TGTGCCAGCAGCTTAGCGGGGACTACCGGGGAGCTGTTTTTT
TRBV9	NA	TRBJ1-2	NA	CASSPGWVHLNGYTF	TGTGCCAGCAGCCCGGGTTGGGTACACCTTAATGGCTACACCTTC
TRBV6-5	NA	TRBJ2-7	NA	CASGGGVAYYEQYF	TGTGCCAGCGGGGGTGGGGTAGCCTACTACGAGCAGTACTTC
TRBV2	NA	TRBJ2-5	NA	CASKQSGETQYF	TGTGCCAGCAAGCAGTCGGGGGAGACCCAGTACTTC
TRBV2	NA	TRBJ2-3	NA	CASSELVRGTDTQYF	TGTGCCAGCAGTGAATTGGTCCGGGGGACAGATACGCAGTATTTT